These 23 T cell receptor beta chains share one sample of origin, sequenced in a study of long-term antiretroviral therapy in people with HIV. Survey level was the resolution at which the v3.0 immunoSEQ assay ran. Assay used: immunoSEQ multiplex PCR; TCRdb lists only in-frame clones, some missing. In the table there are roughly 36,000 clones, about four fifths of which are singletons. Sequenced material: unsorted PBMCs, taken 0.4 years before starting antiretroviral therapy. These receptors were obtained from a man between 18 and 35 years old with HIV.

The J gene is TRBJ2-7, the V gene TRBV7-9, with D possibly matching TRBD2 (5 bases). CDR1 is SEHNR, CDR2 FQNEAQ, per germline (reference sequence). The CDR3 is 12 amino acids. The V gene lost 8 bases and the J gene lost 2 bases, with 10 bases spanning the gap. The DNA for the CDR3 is TGTGCCAGCTCGGACTGGGCCTACGAGCAGTACTTC. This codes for CASSDWAYEQYF. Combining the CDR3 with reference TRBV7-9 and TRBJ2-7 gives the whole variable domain DTGVSQNPRHKITKRGQNVTFRCDPISEHNRLYWYRQTLGQGPEFLTYFQNEAQLEKSRLLSDRFSAERPKGSFSTLEIQRTEQGDSAMYLCASSDWAYEQYFGPGTRLTVT.

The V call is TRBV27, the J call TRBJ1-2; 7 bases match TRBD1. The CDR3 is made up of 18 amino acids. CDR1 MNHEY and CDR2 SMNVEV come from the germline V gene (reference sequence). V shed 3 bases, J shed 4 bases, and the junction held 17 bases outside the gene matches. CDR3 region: CASSLGGGLKAGLYGYTF. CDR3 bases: TGTGCCAGCAGTTTGGGAGGGGGCCTAAAGGCGGGCCTCTATGGCTACACCTTC.

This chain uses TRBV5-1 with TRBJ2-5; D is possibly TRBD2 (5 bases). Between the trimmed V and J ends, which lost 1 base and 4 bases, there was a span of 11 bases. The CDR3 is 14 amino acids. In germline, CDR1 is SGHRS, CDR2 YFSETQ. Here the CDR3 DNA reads TGCGCCAGCAGCTTGCAGCAGCGGAGAGAGACCCAGTACTTC. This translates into CASSLQQRRETQYF.

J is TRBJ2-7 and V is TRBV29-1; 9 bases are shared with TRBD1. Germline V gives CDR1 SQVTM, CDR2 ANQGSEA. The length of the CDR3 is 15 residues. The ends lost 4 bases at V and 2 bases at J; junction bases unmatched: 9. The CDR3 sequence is CSVAGSGQGTYEQYF. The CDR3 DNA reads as TGCAGCGTTGCTGGGTCGGGACAGGGAACCTACGAGCAGTACTTC.

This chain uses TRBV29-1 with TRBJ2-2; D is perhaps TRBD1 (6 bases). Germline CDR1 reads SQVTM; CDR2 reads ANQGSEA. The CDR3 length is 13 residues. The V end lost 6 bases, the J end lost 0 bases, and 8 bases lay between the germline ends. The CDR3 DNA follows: TGCAGCGTCCGGGACACGAACACCGGGGAGCTGTTTTTT. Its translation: CSVRDTNTGELFF.

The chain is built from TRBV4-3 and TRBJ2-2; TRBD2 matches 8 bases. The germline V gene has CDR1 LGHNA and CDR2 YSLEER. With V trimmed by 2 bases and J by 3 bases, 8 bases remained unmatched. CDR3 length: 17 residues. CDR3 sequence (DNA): TGCGCCAGCAGCCAATCAATAGCGGGACGGGACACCGGGGAGCTGTTTTTT. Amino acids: CASSQSIAGRDTGELFF.

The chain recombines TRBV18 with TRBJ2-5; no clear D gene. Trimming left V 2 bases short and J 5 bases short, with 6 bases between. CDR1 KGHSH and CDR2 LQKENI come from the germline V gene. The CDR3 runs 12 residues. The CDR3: CASSPAGETQYF. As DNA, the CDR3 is TGTGCCAGCTCACCAGCTGGGGAGACCCAGTACTTC.

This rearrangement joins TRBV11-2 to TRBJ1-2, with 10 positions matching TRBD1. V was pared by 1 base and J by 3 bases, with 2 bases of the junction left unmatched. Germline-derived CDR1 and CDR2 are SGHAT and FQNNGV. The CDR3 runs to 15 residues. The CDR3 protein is CASSLGTGGYYGYTF. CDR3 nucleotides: TGTGCCAGCAGCTTAGGGACAGGGGGTTACTATGGCTACACCTTC.

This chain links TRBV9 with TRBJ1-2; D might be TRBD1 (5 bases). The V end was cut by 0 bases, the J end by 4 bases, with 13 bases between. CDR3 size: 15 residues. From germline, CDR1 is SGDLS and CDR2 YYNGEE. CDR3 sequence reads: CASSVGSGLLYGYTF. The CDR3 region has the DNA TGTGCCAGCAGCGTAGGGTCGGGACTCCTCTATGGCTACACCTTC.

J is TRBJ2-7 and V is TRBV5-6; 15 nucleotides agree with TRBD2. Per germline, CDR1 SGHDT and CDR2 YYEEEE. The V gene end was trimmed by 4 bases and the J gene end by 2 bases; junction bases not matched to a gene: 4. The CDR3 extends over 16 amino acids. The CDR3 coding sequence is TGTGCCAGCAGCGAGGGACTAGCGGGGGGTCCCTACGAGCAGTACTTC. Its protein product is CASSEGLAGGPYEQYF.

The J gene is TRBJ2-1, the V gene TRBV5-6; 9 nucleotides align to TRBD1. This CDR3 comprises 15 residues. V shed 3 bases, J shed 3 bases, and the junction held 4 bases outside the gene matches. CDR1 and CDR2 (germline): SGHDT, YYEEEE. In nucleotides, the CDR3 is TGTGCCAGCAGCTCCGGGACAGGGATCTACAATGAGCAGTTCTTC. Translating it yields CASSSGTGIYNEQFF.

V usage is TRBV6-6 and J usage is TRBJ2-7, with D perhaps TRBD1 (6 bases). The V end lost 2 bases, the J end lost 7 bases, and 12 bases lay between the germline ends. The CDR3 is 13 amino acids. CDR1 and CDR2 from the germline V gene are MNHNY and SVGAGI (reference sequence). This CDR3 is CASSYRDTVEQYF. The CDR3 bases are TGTGCCAGCAGTTACAGGGACACCGTGGAGCAGTACTTC.

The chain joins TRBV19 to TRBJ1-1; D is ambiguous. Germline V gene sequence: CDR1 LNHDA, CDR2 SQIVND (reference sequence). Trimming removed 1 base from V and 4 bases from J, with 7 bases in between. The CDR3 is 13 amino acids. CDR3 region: CASSIALFTEAFF. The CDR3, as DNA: TGTGCCAGTAGTATAGCTCTATTCACTGAAGCTTTCTTT.

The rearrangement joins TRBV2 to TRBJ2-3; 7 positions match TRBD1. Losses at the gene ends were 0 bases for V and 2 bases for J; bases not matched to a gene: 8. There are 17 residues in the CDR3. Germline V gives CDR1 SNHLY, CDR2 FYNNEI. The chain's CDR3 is CASSEASMDRPTDTQYF. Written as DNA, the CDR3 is TGTGCCAGCAGTGAAGCCTCAATGGACAGGCCCACAGATACGCAGTATTTT.

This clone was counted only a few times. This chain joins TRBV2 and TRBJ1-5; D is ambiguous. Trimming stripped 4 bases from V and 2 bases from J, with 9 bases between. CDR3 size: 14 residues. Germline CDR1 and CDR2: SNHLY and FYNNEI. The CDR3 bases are TGTGCCAGCAGTGGAGGGTTTGGCAATCAGCCCCAGCATTTT. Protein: CASSGGFGNQPQHF.

The CDR3 reads CASSYSIGGWGTEAFF. DNA for the CDR3: TGTGCCAGCAGTTACTCGATCGGTGGTTGGGGGACTGAAGCTTTCTTT. The gene calls are TRBV6-6 and TRBJ1-1; a possible D gene is TRBD1 (5 bases). V was clipped by 0 bases and J by 5 bases, with 16 bases between them. The CDR3 is 16 amino acids. Germline CDR1 is MNHNY and CDR2 is SVGAGI (reference sequence).

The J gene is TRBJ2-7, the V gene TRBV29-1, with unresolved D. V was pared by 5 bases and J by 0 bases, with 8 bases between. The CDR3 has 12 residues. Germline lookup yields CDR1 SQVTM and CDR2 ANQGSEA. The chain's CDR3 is CSVSPSSYEQYF. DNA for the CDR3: TGCAGCGTTTCTCCAAGCTCCTACGAGCAGTACTTC.

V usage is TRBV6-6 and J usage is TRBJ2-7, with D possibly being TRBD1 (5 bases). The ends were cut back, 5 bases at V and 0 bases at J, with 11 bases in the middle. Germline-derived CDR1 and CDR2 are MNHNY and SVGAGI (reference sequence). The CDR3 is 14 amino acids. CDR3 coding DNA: TGTGCCAGCAGTAAGACGACAGACTCCTACGAGCAGTACTTC. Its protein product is CASSKTTDSYEQYF.

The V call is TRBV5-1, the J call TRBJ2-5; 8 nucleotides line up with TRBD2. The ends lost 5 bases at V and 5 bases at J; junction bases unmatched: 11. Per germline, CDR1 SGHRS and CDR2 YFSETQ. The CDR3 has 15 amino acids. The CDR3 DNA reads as TGCGCCAGCAGGATCCAACTAGCGGTAGGGGAGACCCAGTACTTC. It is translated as CASRIQLAVGETQYF. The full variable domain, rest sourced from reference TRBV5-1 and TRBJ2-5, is KAGVTQTPRYLIKTRGQQVTLSCSPISGHRSVSWYQQTPGQGLQFLFEYFSETQRNKGNFPGRFSGRQFSNSRSEMNVSTLELGDSALYLCASRIQLAVGETQYFGPGTRLLVL.

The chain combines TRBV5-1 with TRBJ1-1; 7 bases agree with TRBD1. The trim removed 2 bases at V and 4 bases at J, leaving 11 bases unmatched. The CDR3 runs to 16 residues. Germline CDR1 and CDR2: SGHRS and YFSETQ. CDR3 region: CASSFNRGLTGTEAFF. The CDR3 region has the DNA TGCGCCAGCAGCTTTAACAGGGGATTGACGGGCACTGAAGCTTTCTTT.

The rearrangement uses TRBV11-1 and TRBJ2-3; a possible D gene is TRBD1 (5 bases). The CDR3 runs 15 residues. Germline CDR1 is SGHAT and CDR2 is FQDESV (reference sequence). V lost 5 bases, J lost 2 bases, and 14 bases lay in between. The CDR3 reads CASSLTATLTDTQYF. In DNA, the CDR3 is TGTGCCAGCAGCCTGACAGCCACCCTCACAGATACGCAGTATTTT.

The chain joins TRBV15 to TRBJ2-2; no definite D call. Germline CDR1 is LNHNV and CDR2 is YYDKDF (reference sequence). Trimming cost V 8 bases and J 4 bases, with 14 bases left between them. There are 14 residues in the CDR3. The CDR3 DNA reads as TGTGCCACCCGCCCAGGTCTGGGCACCGGGGAGCTGTTTTTT. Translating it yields CATRPGLGTGELFF.

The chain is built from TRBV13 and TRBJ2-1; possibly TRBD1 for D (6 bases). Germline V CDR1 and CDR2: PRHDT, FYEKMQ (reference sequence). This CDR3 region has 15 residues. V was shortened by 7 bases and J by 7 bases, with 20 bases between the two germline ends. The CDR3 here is CASTSEWGPENEQFF. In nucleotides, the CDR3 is TGTGCCAGCACCTCTGAATGGGGGCCGGAAAATGAGCAGTTCTTC.